Below, 30 T cell receptor beta chains from the same sample are listed, as sequenced in a study of blood T cell repertoires in COVID-19. The repertoire was sequenced with immunoSEQ multiplex PCR; TCRdb's copy has only in-frame clones and lacks some. The table records some 53,000 clones, about nine tenths of them present only once. The source material was peripheral blood. The source is a man in his 70s with acute or convalescent COVID-19.

This chain joins TRBV5-6 and TRBJ1-5; tentative D call: TRBD1 (5 bases). The CDR3 has 15 residues. Germline CDR1 SGHDT, CDR2 YYEEEE. Trimming cost V 0 bases and J 6 bases, with 13 bases left between them. This chain's CDR3 is CASSLAVWGGQPQHF. The CDR3 DNA reads as TGTGCCAGCAGCTTGGCCGTTTGGGGCGGTCAGCCCCAGCATTTT.

The genes are TRBV2 and TRBJ1-2; 7 positions agree with TRBD1. CDR3 length: 14 amino acids. Germline V gene sequence: CDR1 SNHLY, CDR2 FYNNEI. The junction had 7 bases not matched to a gene; V was cut back by 4 bases and J by 5 bases. This CDR3 is CASSGQQGRYGYTF. CDR3 DNA sequence: TGTGCCAGCAGTGGACAACAGGGGAGGTATGGCTACACCTTC.

Here the CDR3 reads CASSQMTGAPLRAFF. In DNA, the CDR3 is TGTGCCAGCAGCCAAATGACAGGGGCCCCTTTAAGGGCTTTCTTT. The chain links TRBV7-8 to TRBJ1-1; 8 bases fit TRBD1. CDR1 is SGHVS and CDR2 is FQNEAQ in the germline V gene. CDR3 length: 15 residues. J lost 11 bases, V lost 5 bases, and 16 bases had no gene match.

The chain combines TRBV3-1 (or the pseudogene TRBV3-2) with TRBJ2-7; tentatively, D is TRBD2 (6 bases). Trimming shortened V by 4 bases and J by 7 bases, and 29 bases separated the two germline ends. Per the germline V gene, CDR1 is LGHDT and CDR2 is YNNKEL (reference sequence). The length of the CDR3 is 18 residues. This CDR3 reads CASSRSPLVGDWEWEQYV. DNA of the CDR3: TGTGCCAGCAGCCGTAGCCCCCTGGTGGGGGACTGGGAGTGGGAGCAGTACGTC.

The rearrangement joins TRBV7-8 to TRBJ1-2; TRBD1 is a possible D gene (5 bases). Germline lookup yields CDR1 SGHVS and CDR2 FQNEAQ. The CDR3 loop spans 13 amino acids. Trimming pared 5 bases from V and 1 base from J, leaving 8 bases between. The CDR3 loop is CASSPQVNYGYTF. In DNA, the CDR3 is TGTGCCAGCAGCCCACAGGTTAACTATGGCTACACCTTC.

The chain carries TRBV7-3 and TRBJ2-1; 11 bases are a match to TRBD1. CDR3 length equals 14 residues. V trimming: 5 bases; J trimming: 10 bases; junction bases outside the gene matches: 7. Germline V lookup: CDR1 SGHTA, CDR2 FQGTGA. This CDR3 reads CASSLGTGGKEQFF. CDR3 nucleotide sequence: TGTGCCAGCAGCCTAGGGACAGGGGGGAAGGAGCAGTTCTTC.

In DNA, the CDR3 is TGTGCCAGCAGCAAAAACCCGGACAGGAGAAATGAAAAACTGTTTTTT. As protein: CASSKNPDRRNEKLFF. J is TRBJ1-4 and V is TRBV5-6; 7 bases agree with TRBD1. The length of the CDR3 is 16 residues. In germline, CDR1 is SGHDT, CDR2 YYEEEE. V dropped 4 bases and J dropped 5; count of bases not matched to a gene: 11.

V and J are TRBV19 and TRBJ1-5, with TRBD1 as a possible D gene (6 bases). V gave up 6 bases and J gave up 2 bases, with 14 bases separating them. Per germline, CDR1 LNHDA and CDR2 SQIVND (reference sequence). The CDR3 is 15 residues long. Written as DNA, the CDR3 is TGTGCCAGTAGACAGGGTCGGGCAGGCAATCAGCCCCAGCATTTT. Its translation is CASRQGRAGNQPQHF. The full variable domain, completed using reference TRBV19 and TRBJ1-5, is DGGITQSPKYLFRKEGQNVTLSCEQNLNHDAMYWYRQDPGQGLRLIYYSQIVNDFQKGDIAEGYSVSREKKESFPLTVTSAQKNPTAFYLCASRQGRAGNQPQHFGDGTRLSIL.

The genes are TRBV12-5 and TRBJ1-1; perhaps TRBD1 as D (5 bases). V was pared by 2 bases and J by 10 bases, with 14 bases between. The V gene's germline CDR1 is LGHNT and CDR2 FRNRAP. This CDR3 region has 13 residues. The CDR3: CASGLQGGMGAFF. The CDR3 DNA follows: TGTGCTAGTGGTTTGCAGGGCGGGATGGGAGCTTTCTTT.

This clone has more than one count but fewer than ten. V gene TRBV6-2 or TRBV6-3 combines with J gene TRBJ1-3; D unclear. Trimming stripped 2 bases from V and 0 bases from J, with 14 bases between. The CDR3 has 17 residues. Per germline, CDR1 MNHEY and CDR2 SVGEGT. The CDR3 DNA reads TGTGCCAGCAGTTACCTCCCCCGAGGGAACTCTGGAAACACCATATATTTT. Its translation is CASSYLPRGNSGNTIYF.

This chain uses TRBV7-8 with TRBJ2-7; possible D gene TRBD1, 5 bases. The CDR3 length is 13 residues. Trimming took off 2 bases at V and 7 bases at J, with 12 bases between the two ends. Germline lookup yields CDR1 SGHVS and CDR2 FQNEAQ. This CDR3 is CASSLTSKGEQYV. The CDR3, as DNA: TGTGCCAGCAGCTTAACCTCGAAGGGGGAGCAGTACGTC.

The gene calls are TRBV10-3 and TRBJ2-3, with 10 bases fitting TRBD2. Trimming at V came to 8 bases and at J to 6 bases, leaving 8 bases not matched to a gene. CDR1 is ENHRY, CDR2 SYGVKD, per germline. The CDR3 totals 14 residues. CDR3 loop: CAIGERGGRDTQYF. CDR3 bases: TGTGCCATCGGGGAGCGGGGGGGCCGTGATACGCAGTATTTT.

This chain uses TRBV27 with TRBJ1-2; 12 nucleotides match TRBD1. The CDR3 runs to 18 residues. V dropped 3 bases and J dropped 1; count of bases not matched to a gene: 9. Germline CDR1 MNHEY, CDR2 SMNVEV (reference sequence). The CDR3 loop reads CASSFLRGQGANNYGYTF. CDR3 bases: TGTGCCAGCAGTTTTCTCAGGGGACAGGGGGCGAATAACTATGGCTACACCTTC.

The chain employs TRBV27 and TRBJ2-5; a possible D gene is TRBD1 (5 bases). The germline V gene has CDR1 MNHEY and CDR2 SMNVEV (reference sequence). The CDR3 contains 13 residues. V gave up 7 bases and J gave up 10 bases, with 19 bases separating them. CDR3 coding DNA: TGTGCCAGCACCCGGTGGGGCAGTGTGGTCCAGTACTTC. Its protein product is CASTRWGSVVQYF.

The chain is built from TRBV6-5 and TRBJ2-2, with 7 positions matching TRBD1. The junction had 3 bases not matched to a gene; V was cut back by 0 bases and J by 5 bases. Germline V gene sequence: CDR1 MNHEY, CDR2 SVGAGI. The CDR3 is 15 residues long. In DNA, the CDR3 is TGTGCCAGCAGTTACTCGACAGGGCGAACCGGGGAGCTGTTTTTT. It yields the protein CASSYSTGRTGELFF.

The chain recombines TRBV9 with TRBJ2-3; tentative D call: TRBD1 (5 bases). V was pared by 3 bases and J by 3 bases, with 11 bases between. The CDR3 is 14 amino acids. In germline, CDR1 is SGDLS, CDR2 YYNGEE. DNA for the CDR3: TGTGCCAGCAGCGCCAGGGTCGGGACAGATACGCAGTATTTT. Its protein is CASSARVGTDTQYF.

The chain's CDR3 is CATSANTGDLGYTF. In DNA, the CDR3 is TGTGCCACCAGTGCCAATACAGGGGACTTGGGCTACACCTTC. The chain joins TRBV24-1 to TRBJ1-2; 7 nucleotides align to TRBD1. The CDR3 contains 14 residues. The junction had 10 bases not matched to a gene; V was cut back by 5 bases and J by 8 bases. Germline lookup yields CDR1 KGHDR and CDR2 SFDVKD.

To note about this clone: An end of the junction differs from the germline gene, which may be a read error. The chain links TRBV7-7 to TRBJ2-5, with D tentatively TRBD1 (5 bases). There are 15 residues in the CDR3. CDR1 is SSHAT, CDR2 FNYEAQ, per germline (reference sequence). CDR3 region: CASSLSRAPQETQYF. DNA for the CDR3: TGTGCTAGCAGCTTATCCAGGGCCCCCCAAGAGACCCAGTACTTC.

This chain uses TRBV19 with TRBJ1-1; 9 bases fit TRBD1. Germline V gives CDR1 LNHDA, CDR2 SQIVND (reference sequence). The CDR3 is 16 residues long. The J segment lost 4 bases and the V segment lost 4 bases, leaving 10 bases of the junction unmatched. The CDR3 here is CASSKGTGGLTTEAFF. The CDR3 DNA reads TGTGCCAGTAGTAAAGGAACAGGGGGCCTCACCACTGAAGCTTTCTTT.

This clone is categorized as medium-sized. The chain combines TRBV19 with TRBJ1-1; TRBD1 aligns across 8 bases. This CDR3 has 12 amino acids. The V gene's germline CDR1 is LNHDA and CDR2 SQIVND (reference sequence). The junction had 1 base not matched to a gene; V was cut back by 5 bases and J by 5 bases. This chain's CDR3 is CASSQGATEAFF. The CDR3 DNA reads TGTGCCAGTAGTCAGGGGGCAACTGAAGCTTTCTTT.

On this clone: A junction end diverges from the germline sequence, so it may reflect a read error. V and J are TRBV3-1 (or the pseudogene TRBV3-2) and TRBJ2-3; TRBD2 matches 9 bases. CDR3 length equals 14 residues. The germline V gene has CDR1 LGHDT and CDR2 YNNKEL (reference sequence). Here the CDR3 reads CASTSGTSRDTQYF. The CDR3 coding sequence is TGTGCCAGCACCTCCGGGACTAGCAGAGATACGCAGTATTTT.

The V and J genes are TRBV28 and TRBJ1-1; TRBD1 matches at 8 bases. Losses at the gene ends were 7 bases for V and 3 bases for J; bases not matched to a gene: 10. This CDR3 is built from 15 residues. Germline CDR1 reads MDHEN; CDR2 reads SYDVKM. CDR3 amino acids: CASKTSGTGHTEAFF. CDR3 bases: TGTGCCAGCAAAACGTCCGGGACAGGTCACACTGAAGCTTTCTTT.

This chain links TRBV30 with TRBJ1-4, with D unclear. In germline, CDR1 is GTSNPN, CDR2 SVGIG (reference sequence). Trimming removed 2 bases from V and 7 bases from J, with 14 bases in between. This CDR3 is 14 amino acids long. In DNA form, the CDR3 reads TGTGCCTGGAGTTTGGGTGGGAGCCGTGAAAAACTGTTTTTT. Residues: CAWSLGGSREKLFF. The entire variable domain, with the rest obtained from reference TRBV30 and TRBJ1-4, is as follows: SQTIHQWPATLVQPVGSPLSLECTVEGTSNPNLYWYRQAAGRGLQLLFYSVGIGQISSEVPQNLSASRPQDRQFILSSKKLLLSDSGFYLCAWSLGGSREKLFFGSGTQLSVL.

V is TRBV3-1 (or the pseudogene TRBV3-2) and J is TRBJ1-2; D may be TRBD1 (5 bases). The germline V gene has CDR1 LGHDT and CDR2 YNNKEL (reference sequence). V dropped 0 bases and J dropped 4 bases, with 9 bases sitting between them. There are 14 residues in the CDR3. The CDR3 sequence is CASSQDQGGYGYTF. CDR3 DNA sequence: TGTGCCAGCAGCCAAGACCAGGGTGGCTATGGCTACACCTTC.

The chain links TRBV5-4 to TRBJ2-3; D ambiguous. V was pared by 1 base and J by 2 bases, with 11 bases between. Germline V gene data show CDR1 as SGHNT and CDR2 as YYREEE (reference sequence). The CDR3 extends over 15 amino acids. This CDR3 reads CASSLFTANTDTQYF. The CDR3 nucleotides read TGTGCCAGCAGCTTGTTCACAGCCAACACAGATACGCAGTATTTT. The whole variable domain, filled in from reference TRBV5-4 and TRBJ2-3, reads ETGVTQSPTHLIKTRGQQVTLRCSSQSGHNTVSWYQQALGQGPQFIFQYYREEENGRGNFPPRFSGLQFPNYSSELNVNALELDDSALYLCASSLFTANTDTQYFGPGTRLTVL.

In DNA form, the CDR3 reads TGTGCCAGCAGCCGTCGGCAGGATAATGAAAAACTGTTTTTT. It encodes CASSRRQDNEKLFF. The chain employs TRBV14 and TRBJ1-4, with D unclear. Germline V gives CDR1 SGHDN, CDR2 FVKESK. This CDR3 is 14 amino acids long. Trimming shortened V by 4 bases and J by 4 bases, and 10 bases separated the two germline ends.

CDR3 DNA sequence: TGTGCCAGCAGCTCCCAGGGGATAGCCAAAAACATTCAGTACTTC. Translation gives CASSSQGIAKNIQYF. The V and J genes are TRBV7-2 and TRBJ2-4; D is possibly TRBD1 (6 bases). Per germline, CDR1 SGHTA and CDR2 FQGNSA. This CDR3 spans 15 amino acids. Trimming shortened V by 4 bases and J by 0 bases, and 10 bases separated the two germline ends.

This clone was counted once. The chain links TRBV2 to TRBJ1-5; TRBD1 matches at 9 bases. Germline V gene sequence: CDR1 SNHLY, CDR2 FYNNEI. V was clipped by 4 bases and J by 7 bases; unmatched bases: 5. This CDR3 contains 14 residues. In nucleotides, the CDR3 is TGTGCCAGCAGTGCTCGACAGGGGGGGCAGCCCCAGCATTTT. Amino acids: CASSARQGGQPQHF.

This chain connects TRBV7-2 to TRBJ2-6; the D gene is possibly TRBD2 (5 bases). Germline values: CDR1 SGHTA, CDR2 FQGNSA. The CDR3 has 17 amino acids. Trimming shortened V by 4 bases and J by 1 base, and 14 bases separated the two germline ends. The CDR3 region is CASSSTTRSSGANVLTF. CDR3 nucleotide sequence: TGTGCCAGCAGCTCCACCACTAGATCATCTGGGGCCAACGTCCTGACTTTC.

The rearrangement links TRBV7-6 to TRBJ1-6, with D uncertain. V lost 5 bases and J 6 bases, leaving 17 bases between the germline ends. The CDR3 sequence is 16 residues long. Germline V gene data show CDR1 as SGHVS and CDR2 as FNYEAQ. The CDR3 coding sequence is TGTGCCAGCAGCCTCAACACCCCCGGGATTAATTCACCCCTCCACTTT. Protein: CASSLNTPGINSPLHF.